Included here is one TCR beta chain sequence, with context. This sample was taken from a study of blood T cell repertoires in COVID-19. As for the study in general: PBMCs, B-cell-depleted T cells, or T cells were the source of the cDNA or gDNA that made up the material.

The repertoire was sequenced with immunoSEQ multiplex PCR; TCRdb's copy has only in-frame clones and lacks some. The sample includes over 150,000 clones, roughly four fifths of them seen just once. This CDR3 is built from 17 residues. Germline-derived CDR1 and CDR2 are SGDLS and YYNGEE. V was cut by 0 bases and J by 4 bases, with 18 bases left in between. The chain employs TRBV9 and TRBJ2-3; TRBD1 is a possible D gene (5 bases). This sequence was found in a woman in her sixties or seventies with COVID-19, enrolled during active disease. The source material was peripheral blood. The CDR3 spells CASSVDPARGLPDTQYF. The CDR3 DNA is TGTGCCAGCAGCGTAGATCCGGCAAGGGGATTGCCAGATACGCAGTATTTT.